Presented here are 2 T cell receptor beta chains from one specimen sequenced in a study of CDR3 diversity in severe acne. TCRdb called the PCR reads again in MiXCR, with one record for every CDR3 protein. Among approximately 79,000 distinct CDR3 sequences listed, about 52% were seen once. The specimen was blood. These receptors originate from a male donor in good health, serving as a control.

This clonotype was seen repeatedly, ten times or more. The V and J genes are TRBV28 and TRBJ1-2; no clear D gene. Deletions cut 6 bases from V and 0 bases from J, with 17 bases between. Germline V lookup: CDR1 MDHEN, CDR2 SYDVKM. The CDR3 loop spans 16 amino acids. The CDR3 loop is CASSSTRRIANYGYTF. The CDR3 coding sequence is TGTGCCAGCAGCTCAACCCGACGCATAGCTAACTATGGCTACACCTTC.

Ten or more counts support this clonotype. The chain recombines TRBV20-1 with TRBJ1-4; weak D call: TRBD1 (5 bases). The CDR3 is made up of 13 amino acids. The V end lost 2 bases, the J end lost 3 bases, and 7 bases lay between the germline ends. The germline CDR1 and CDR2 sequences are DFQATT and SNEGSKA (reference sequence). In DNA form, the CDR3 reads TGCAGTGCTAGAAGGGGATCTAATGAAAAACTGTTTTTT. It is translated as CSARRGSNEKLFF.